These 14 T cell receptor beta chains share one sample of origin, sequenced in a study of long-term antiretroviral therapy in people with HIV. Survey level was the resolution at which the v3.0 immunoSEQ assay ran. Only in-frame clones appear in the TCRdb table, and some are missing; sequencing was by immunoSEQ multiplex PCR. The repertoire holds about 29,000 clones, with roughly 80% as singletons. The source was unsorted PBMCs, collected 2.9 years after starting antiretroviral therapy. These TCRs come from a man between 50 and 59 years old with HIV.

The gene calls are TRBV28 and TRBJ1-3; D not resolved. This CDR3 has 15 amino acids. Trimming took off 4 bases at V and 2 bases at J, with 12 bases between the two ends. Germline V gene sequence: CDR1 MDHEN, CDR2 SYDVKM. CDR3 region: CASSSLSRAGNTIYF. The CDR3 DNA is TGTGCCAGCAGTTCTTTATCGAGGGCTGGAAACACCATATATTTT.

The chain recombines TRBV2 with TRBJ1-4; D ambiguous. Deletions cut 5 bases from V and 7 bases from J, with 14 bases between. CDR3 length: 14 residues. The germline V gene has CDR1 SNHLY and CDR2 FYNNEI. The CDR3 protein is CASSSPQRSEKLFF. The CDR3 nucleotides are TGTGCCAGCAGTAGCCCCCAAAGGAGTGAAAAACTGTTTTTT.

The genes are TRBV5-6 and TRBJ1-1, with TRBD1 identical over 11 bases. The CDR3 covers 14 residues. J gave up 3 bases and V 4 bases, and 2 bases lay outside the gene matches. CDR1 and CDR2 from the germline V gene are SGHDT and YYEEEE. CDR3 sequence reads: CASSAGQGDTEAFF. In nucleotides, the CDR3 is TGTGCCAGCAGCGCGGGACAGGGGGACACTGAAGCTTTCTTT.

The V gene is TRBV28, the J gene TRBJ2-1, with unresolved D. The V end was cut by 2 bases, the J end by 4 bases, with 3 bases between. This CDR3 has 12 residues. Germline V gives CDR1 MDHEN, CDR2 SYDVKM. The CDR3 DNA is TGTGCCAGCAGTTTAGCTTACAATGAGCAGTTCTTC. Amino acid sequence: CASSLAYNEQFF.

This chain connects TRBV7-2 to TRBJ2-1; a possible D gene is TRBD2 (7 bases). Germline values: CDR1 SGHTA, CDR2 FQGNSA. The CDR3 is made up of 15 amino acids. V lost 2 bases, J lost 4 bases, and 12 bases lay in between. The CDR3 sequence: CASSLRRGGYNEQFF. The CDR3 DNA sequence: TGTGCCAGCAGCTTACGGAGGGGGGGATACAATGAGCAGTTCTTC.

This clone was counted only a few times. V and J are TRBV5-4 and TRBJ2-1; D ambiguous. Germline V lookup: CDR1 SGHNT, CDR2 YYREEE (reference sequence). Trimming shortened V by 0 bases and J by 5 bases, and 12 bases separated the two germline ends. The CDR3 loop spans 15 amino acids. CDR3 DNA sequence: TGTGCCAGCAGCTTGGGGTCCAATCCCCACAATGAGCAGTTCTTC. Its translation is CASSLGSNPHNEQFF.

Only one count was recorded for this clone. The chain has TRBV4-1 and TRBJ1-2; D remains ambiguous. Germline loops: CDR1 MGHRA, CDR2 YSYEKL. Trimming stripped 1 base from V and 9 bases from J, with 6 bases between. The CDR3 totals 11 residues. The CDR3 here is CASSQGASYTF. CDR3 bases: TGCGCCAGCAGCCAAGGCGCCAGCTACACCTTC.

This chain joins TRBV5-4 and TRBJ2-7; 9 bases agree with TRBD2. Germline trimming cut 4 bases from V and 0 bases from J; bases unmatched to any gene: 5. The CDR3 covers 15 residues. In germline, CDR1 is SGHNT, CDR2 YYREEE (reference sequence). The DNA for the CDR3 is TGTGCCAGCAGCCCCAGCGGGGGGACCTCCTACGAGCAGTACTTC. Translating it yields CASSPSGGTSYEQYF. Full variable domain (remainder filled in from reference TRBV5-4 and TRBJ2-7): ETGVTQSPTHLIKTRGQQVTLRCSSQSGHNTVSWYQQALGQGPQFIFQYYREEENGRGNFPPRFSGLQFPNYSSELNVNALELDDSALYLCASSPSGGTSYEQYFGPGTRLTVT.

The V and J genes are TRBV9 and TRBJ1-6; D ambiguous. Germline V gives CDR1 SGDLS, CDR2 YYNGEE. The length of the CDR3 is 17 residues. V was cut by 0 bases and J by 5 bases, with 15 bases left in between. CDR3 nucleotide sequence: TGTGCCAGCAGCGTAGCCGGTCGCGGGTCCGATAATTCACCCCTCCACTTT. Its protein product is CASSVAGRGSDNSPLHF. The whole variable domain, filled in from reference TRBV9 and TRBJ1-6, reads DSGVTQTPKHLITATGQRVTLRCSPRSGDLSVYWYQQSLDQGLQFLIQYYNGEERAKGNILERFSAQQFPDLHSELNLSSLELGDSALYFCASSVAGRGSDNSPLHFGNGTRLTVT.

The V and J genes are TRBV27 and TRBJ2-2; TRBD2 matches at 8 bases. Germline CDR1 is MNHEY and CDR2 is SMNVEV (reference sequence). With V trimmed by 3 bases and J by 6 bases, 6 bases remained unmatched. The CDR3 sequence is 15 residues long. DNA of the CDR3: TGTGCCAGCAGTTTCTTCGGGGGGGCCGCCGGGGAGCTGTTTTTT. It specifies CASSFFGGAAGELFF.

The CDR3 DNA follows: TGTGCCAGCAGCCCCGGGGTAAGCTCCTACGAGCAGTACTTC. It specifies CASSPGVSSYEQYF. The chain joins TRBV11-2 to TRBJ2-7; tentative D call: TRBD2 (5 bases). Trimming removed 5 bases at V and 0 bases at J, with 11 bases between. CDR1 SGHAT and CDR2 FQNNGV come from the germline V gene. This CDR3 is 14 amino acids long.

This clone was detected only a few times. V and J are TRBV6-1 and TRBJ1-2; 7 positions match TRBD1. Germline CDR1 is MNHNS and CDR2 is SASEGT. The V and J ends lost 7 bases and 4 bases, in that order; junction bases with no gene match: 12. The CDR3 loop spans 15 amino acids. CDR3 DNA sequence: TGTGCCAGCATGGGACAGCCACAACCGGGCTATGGCTACACCTTC. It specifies CASMGQPQPGYGYTF.

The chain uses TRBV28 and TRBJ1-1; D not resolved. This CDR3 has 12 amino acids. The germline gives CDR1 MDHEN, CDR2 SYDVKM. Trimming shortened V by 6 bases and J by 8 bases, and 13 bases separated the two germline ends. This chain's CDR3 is CASRSWAAEAFF. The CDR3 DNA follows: TGTGCCAGCAGGAGTTGGGCGGCGGAAGCTTTCTTT. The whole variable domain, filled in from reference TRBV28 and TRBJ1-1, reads DVKVTQSSRYLVKRTGEKVFLECVQDMDHENMFWYRQDPGLGLRLIYFSYDVKMKEKGDIPEGYSVSREKKERFSLILESASTNQTSMYLCASRSWAAEAFFGQGTRLTVV.

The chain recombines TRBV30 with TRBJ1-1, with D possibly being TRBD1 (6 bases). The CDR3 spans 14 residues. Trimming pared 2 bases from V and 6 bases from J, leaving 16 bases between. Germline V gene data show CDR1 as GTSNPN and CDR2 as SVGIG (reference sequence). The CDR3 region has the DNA TGTGCCTGGAGTACGGGTAGGGGGTACTCTGAAGCTTTCTTT. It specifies CAWSTGRGYSEAFF. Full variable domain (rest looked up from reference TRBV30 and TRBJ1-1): SQTIHQWPATLVQPVGSPLSLECTVEGTSNPNLYWYRQAAGRGLQLLFYSVGIGQISSEVPQNLSASRPQDRQFILSSKKLLLSDSGFYLCAWSTGRGYSEAFFGQGTRLTVV.